The 5 T cell receptor beta chains below all came from one sample that was sequenced in a study of blood T cells in healthy people across ages. A sample-barcoded 5' primer and a J-beta primer mix were used in a second PCR of roughly 7 to 12 cycles. TCRdb reprocessed the 5' RACE reads via MiXCR and lists one record per CDR3 protein. In the table there are approximately 800,000 distinct CDR3 sequences, more than 35% of which are singletons. Sequenced input: blood. These receptors all stem from an elderly man in good health.

This sequence joins TRBV20-1 and TRBJ2-1, with D perhaps assigned TRBD1 or TRBD2 (5 bases each). CDR3 size: 14 residues. Germline CDR1 and CDR2: DFQATT and SNEGSKA (reference sequence). V was cut by 6 bases and J by 8 bases, with 20 bases left in between. The CDR3 protein is CSATGRQGMDEQFF. CDR3 DNA sequence: TGCAGTGCAACGGGACGCCAAGGGATGGATGAGCAGTTCTTC.

This chain links TRBV10-3 with TRBJ2-3; a possible D gene is TRBD1 (5 bases). The CDR3 contains 13 residues. V shed 6 bases and J shed 4 bases, with 11 bases lying between them. The V gene's germline CDR1 is ENHRY and CDR2 SYGVKD. This CDR3 is CAISRQGPDTQYF. CDR3 DNA sequence: TGTGCCATCAGCCGCCAGGGTCCAGATACGCAGTATTTT.

The rearrangement joins TRBV20-1 to TRBJ2-1, with 9 bases that match TRBD2. The DNA end favors TRBJ2-7, so the J call may be wrong. Germline CDR1 and CDR2: DFQATT and SNEGSKA (reference sequence). This CDR3 is built from 16 residues. CDR3 amino acids: CSARSLAGLGYNEQYF. In nucleotides, the CDR3 is TGCAGTGCTAGATCACTAGCGGGCCTCGGCTACAATGAGCAGTACTTC.

This chain uses TRBV12-3 or TRBV12-4 with TRBJ2-7; no clear D. This CDR3 region has 12 residues. Trimming stripped 3 bases from V and 6 bases from J, with 9 bases between. The CDR3 DNA reads TGTGCCAGCAGTTTCACAGAGACCGAGCAGTACTTC. It specifies CASSFTETEQYF.

A word on this clonotype: A junction end diverges from the germline sequence, so it may reflect a read error. The chain joins TRBV2 to TRBJ1-5; weak D call: TRBD1 (6 bases). The CDR3 runs 15 residues. The V gene's germline CDR1 is SNHLY and CDR2 FYNNEI. The CDR3 coding sequence is TGCGCCAGCGGAGGTTTCAGGGGTGGCAATCAGCCCCAGCATTTT. Translating it yields CASGGFRGGNQPQHF.